Below, 21 T cell receptor beta chains from the same sample are listed, as sequenced in a study of T cells after yellow fever vaccination. TCRdb re-called the 5' RACE reads with MiXCR, one entry per CDR3 protein. The data hold about 140,000 distinct CDR3 sequences, with roughly 8% observed a single time. The input for sequencing was CD4+ T cells sorted from PBMCs, taken 5 days after the yellow fever booster vaccination. The receptors were gathered from a man younger than 40 who received the YFV17D yellow fever vaccine.

The rearrangement links TRBV12-3 or TRBV12-4 to TRBJ2-1; the D gene is possibly TRBD2 (6 bases). With 6 bases removed from V and 10 bases from J, the gap between germline ends came to 13 bases. The CDR3 length is 12 residues. The chain's CDR3 is CASSSLSGEQFF. In nucleotides, the CDR3 is TGTGCCAGCAGCTCTTTAAGCGGGGAGCAGTTCTTC.

This clonotype has ten or more counts. This chain uses TRBV15 with TRBJ2-3; 7 positions match TRBD1. The CDR3 is 15 residues long. In germline, CDR1 is LNHNV, CDR2 YYDKDF (reference sequence). V shed 1 base, J shed 7 bases, and the junction held 8 bases outside the gene matches. The CDR3 loop reads CATSRGGDRANTQYF. The CDR3 bases are TGTGCCACCAGCAGAGGAGGCGACAGGGCAAATACGCAGTATTTT.

Ten or more counts support this clonotype. The genes are TRBV30 and TRBJ2-5; D is perhaps TRBD1 (5 bases). Trimming shortened V by 0 bases and J by 9 bases, and 11 bases separated the two germline ends. This CDR3 is 12 amino acids long. Germline assignment: CDR1 GTSNPN and CDR2 SVGIG (reference sequence). The CDR3 DNA reads TGTGCCTGGAGTGTGACCAGGGATGCCCAGTACTTC. This translates into CAWSVTRDAQYF.

The chain has TRBV7-2 and TRBJ2-1; D is possibly TRBD2 (5 bases). Trimming took off 6 bases at V and 8 bases at J, with 20 bases between the two ends. This CDR3 contains 15 residues. Germline CDR1 is SGHTA and CDR2 is FQGNSA. CDR3 amino acids: CASSRSSKTGDEQFF. The CDR3 DNA follows: TGTGCCAGCAGTCGTAGCAGCAAAACCGGGGATGAGCAGTTCTTC. Full variable domain (missing parts from reference TRBV7-2 and TRBJ2-1): GAGVSQSPSNKVTEKGKDVELRCDPISGHTALYWYRQSLGQGLEFLIYFQGNSAPDKSGLPSDRFSAERTGGSVSTLTIQRTQQEDSAVYLCASSRSSKTGDEQFFGPGTRLTVL.

This clonotype was picked up many times. The CDR3 is CADAGTAGETQYF. CDR3 DNA: TGTGCCGACGCCGGGACCGCCGGAGAGACCCAGTACTTC. The chain links TRBV7-2 to TRBJ2-5; D possibly uses TRBD1 or TRBD2 (5 bases each). The CDR3 loop spans 13 amino acids. In germline, CDR1 is SGHTA, CDR2 FQGNSA. Trimming removed 11 bases at V and 4 bases at J, with 17 bases between.

This clonotype was detected ten times or more. The V and J genes are TRBV28 and TRBJ2-2; 8 bases agree with TRBD1. CDR3 length: 15 residues. Germline loops: CDR1 MDHEN, CDR2 SYDVKM. After removal of 5 bases from V and 6 bases from J, the junction contained 8 bases not matched to a gene. CDR3 sequence (DNA): TGTGCCAGCAGTCCCGGGGACAGGTTATCCGGGGAGCTGTTTTTT. Amino acid sequence: CASSPGDRLSGELFF.

This clonotype came up many times. The chain is built from TRBV15 and TRBJ2-4; 10 positions match TRBD2. The CDR3 loop spans 15 amino acids. The germline V gene encodes CDR1 LNHNV and CDR2 YYDKDF (reference sequence). Trimming removed 3 bases from V and 8 bases from J; junction bases left unmatched: 7. CDR3 residues: CATSSRSGRGDIQYF. The CDR3 DNA follows: TGTGCCACCAGCAGCCGGAGCGGGAGGGGGGACATTCAGTACTTC.

This clonotype was counted between two and nine times. The chain recombines TRBV20-1 with TRBJ1-2, with D possibly being TRBD1 (6 bases). V dropped 5 bases and J dropped 1 base, with 20 bases sitting between them. In germline, CDR1 is DFQATT, CDR2 SNEGSKA (reference sequence). This CDR3 is 16 amino acids long. CDR3 DNA: TGCAGTGCTTCCCCCATGGGCAGGGGAGGTAACTATGGCTACACCTTC. This translates into CSASPMGRGGNYGYTF.

This clonotype was recorded many times. The chain is built from TRBV21-1 and TRBJ2-2; the DNA was not compared with TRBD1, the D call given in the table. TRBV21-1 is shown as a pseudogene. The CDR3 contains 17 residues. The chain's CDR3 is CASNMKQGEPNTGELFF. The DNA for the CDR3 is TGTGCCAGCAACATGAAACAGGGGGAGCCGAACACCGGGGAGCTGTTTTTT.

This clonotype was seen many times. V gene TRBV4-2 combines with J gene TRBJ2-5; 8 nucleotides agree with TRBD2. The germline CDR1 and CDR2 sequences are LGHNA and YNFKEQ. This CDR3 is built from 16 residues. V shed 0 bases and J 9 bases; nucleotides not matched to a gene: 12. CDR3 bases: TGTGCCAGCAGCCAAGATACCGGACTTAGCGGGACGTCCCAGTACTTC. Its translation is CASSQDTGLSGTSQYF.

This clonotype came up many times. The chain couples TRBV5-1 to TRBJ1-1, with D uncertain. With 0 bases removed from V and 1 base from J, the gap between germline ends came to 10 bases. Looked up from germline, CDR1 is SGHRS and CDR2 is YFSETQ. The CDR3 is 15 amino acids. This chain's CDR3 is CASSLAGVPNTEAFF. In nucleotides, the CDR3 is TGCGCCAGCAGCTTGGCAGGAGTACCGAACACTGAAGCTTTCTTT.

This clonotype was seen many times. The CDR3 loop reads CASSRENLAKNIQYF. CDR3 nucleotides: TGTGCCAGCAGCAGGGAGAATCTAGCCAAAAACATTCAGTACTTC. V is TRBV7-9 and J is TRBJ2-4; D possibly corresponds to TRBD2 (5 bases). The CDR3 contains 15 residues. Germline CDR1 is SEHNR and CDR2 is FQNEAQ (reference sequence). Trimming stripped 5 bases from V and 0 bases from J, with 11 bases between. The whole variable domain, remainder taken from reference TRBV7-9 and TRBJ2-4, is DTGVSQNPRHKITKRGQNVTFRCDPISEHNRLYWYRQTLGQGPEFLTYFQNEAQLEKSRLLSDRFSAERPKGSFSTLEIQRTEQGDSAMYLCASSRENLAKNIQYFGAGTRLSVL.

This clonotype has a count of ten or more. This sequence joins TRBV6-2 or TRBV6-3 and TRBJ2-1, with D uncertain. V was pared by 5 bases and J by 3 bases, with 20 bases between. From germline, CDR1 is MNHEY and CDR2 SVGEGT. The CDR3 contains 17 residues. The CDR3 region is CASSGPPGHVLYNEQFF. The CDR3 nucleotides read TGTGCCAGCAGTGGCCCCCCCGGTCATGTCCTCTACAATGAGCAGTTCTTC.

This clonotype was picked up many times. This rearrangement joins TRBV12-3 or TRBV12-4 to TRBJ2-1, with 7 bases that match TRBD2. The length of the CDR3 is 15 residues. Germline trimming cut 2 bases from V and 4 bases from J; bases unmatched to any gene: 5. The CDR3 region has the DNA TGTGCCAGCAGTTTATCGTCTAGCGGATACAATGAGCAGTTCTTC. Protein: CASSLSSSGYNEQFF.

This clonotype was seen a few times. The chain employs TRBV3-1 and TRBJ2-7; D may be TRBD2 (6 bases). V was trimmed by 8 bases and J by 0 bases, leaving 17 bases between them. Germline CDR1 reads LGHDT; CDR2 reads YNNKEL (reference sequence). The CDR3 runs to 15 residues. The CDR3 loop is CASCPAAGSSYEQYF. In DNA form, the CDR3 reads TGTGCCAGCTGCCCCGCGGCGGGGAGCTCCTACGAGCAGTACTTC.

This clonotype was picked up many times. The gene calls are TRBV11-2 and TRBJ1-6, with D uncertain. Deletions cut 5 bases from V and 4 bases from J, with 15 bases between. Germline CDR1 reads SGHAT; CDR2 reads FQNNGV. This CDR3 is built from 16 residues. The CDR3 loop reads CASSILRVGYNSPLHF. Here the CDR3 DNA reads TGTGCCAGCAGCATTCTTAGGGTTGGGTATAATTCACCCCTCCACTTT.

This clonotype was seen ten or more times. This chain joins TRBV28 and TRBJ1-3; D gene unclear. Germline V gene sequence: CDR1 MDHEN, CDR2 SYDVKM. CDR3 size: 15 residues. Trimming stripped 3 bases from V and 2 bases from J, with 11 bases between. CDR3 sequence reads: CASSFGGIAGNTIYF. The CDR3 bases are TGTGCCAGCAGTTTTGGCGGCATAGCTGGAAACACCATATATTTT.

This clonotype was observed a handful of times. The J gene is TRBJ1-5, the V gene TRBV7-2; 7 bases match TRBD1. From germline, CDR1 is SGHTA and CDR2 FQGNSA. Trimming at V came to 0 bases and at J to 2 bases, leaving 1 base not matched to a gene. The CDR3 extends over 15 amino acids. CDR3 in amino acids: CASSLADRGNQPQHF. The CDR3 nucleotides read TGTGCCAGCAGCTTAGCTGACAGGGGCAATCAGCCCCAGCATTTT. The whole variable domain, filled in from reference TRBV7-2 and TRBJ1-5, reads GAGVSQSPSNKVTEKGKDVELRCDPISGHTALYWYRQSLGQGLEFLIYFQGNSAPDKSGLPSDRFSAERTGGSVSTLTIQRTQQEDSAVYLCASSLADRGNQPQHFGDGTRLSIL.

Concerning this clonotype: A much larger clone lies one base from this, so it may be a read error. The CDR3 sequence is CASIQDSNEQFF. DNA of the CDR3: TGTGCCAGCATCCAAGATAGTAATGAGCAGTTCTTC. V is TRBV3-1 and J is TRBJ2-1; no clear D. The CDR3 contains 12 residues. The germline CDR1 and CDR2 sequences are LGHDT and YNNKEL (reference sequence).

The genes are TRBV7-6 and TRBJ2-7; D might be TRBD2 (6 bases). V lost 4 bases and J 4 bases, leaving 14 bases between the germline ends. The CDR3 runs 14 residues. Germline V gene data show CDR1 as SGHVS and CDR2 as FNYEAQ. CDR3 DNA sequence: TGTGCCAGCAGCTCGCATCTCGGGGGTTACGAGCAGTACTTC. Protein sequence: CASSSHLGGYEQYF.

This clonotype was picked up many times. The chain carries TRBV30 and TRBJ2-5; TRBD2 aligns across 9 bases. CDR3 size: 14 residues. J lost 6 bases, V lost 5 bases, and 10 bases had no gene match. CDR1 is GTSNPN and CDR2 is SVGIG in the germline V gene (reference sequence). Here the CDR3 reads CAWESGTSMQTQYF. Here the CDR3 DNA reads TGTGCCTGGGAATCCGGGACTAGCATGCAGACCCAGTACTTC. The whole variable domain, remainder taken from reference TRBV30 and TRBJ2-5, is SQTIHQWPATLVQPVGSPLSLECTVEGTSNPNLYWYRQAAGRGLQLLFYSVGIGQISSEVPQNLSASRPQDRQFILSSKKLLLSDSGFYLCAWESGTSMQTQYFGPGTRLLVL.